This T cell receptor (beta chain) came from a study of T-cell reconstitution after alpha-beta-depleted transplantation in children. Study-level points and caveats: T-cell numbers and diversity, one year after transplant, stemmed largely from T cells that were newly produced. Some patients' high day-60 TCRbeta diversity was attributed to recipient cells surviving conditioning.

Notes on this clonotype: Its antigen is unknown.

Unique molecular identifiers tagged the TCRbeta library. Each CDR3 protein gets one entry after TCRdb re-called the PCR reads with MiXCR. The repertoire holds some 450,000 distinct CDR3 sequences, with approximately 41% as singletons. V was pared by 0 bases and J by 1 base, with 1 base of the junction left unmatched. The CDR3 contains 15 residues. Per germline, CDR1 LNHNV and CDR2 YYDKDF (reference sequence). The clonotype originates from a girl between 2 and 10 years old with aplastic anemia, due to receive a stem cell transplant. The chain combines TRBV15 with TRBJ2-3; 7 bases line up with TRBD1. Sample: PBMCs, taken before TCRalphabeta/CD19-depleted stem cell transplant. The CDR3 protein is CATSREDRGTDTQYF. The CDR3 region has the DNA TGTGCCACCAGCAGAGAAGACAGGGGCACAGATACGCAGTATTTT.